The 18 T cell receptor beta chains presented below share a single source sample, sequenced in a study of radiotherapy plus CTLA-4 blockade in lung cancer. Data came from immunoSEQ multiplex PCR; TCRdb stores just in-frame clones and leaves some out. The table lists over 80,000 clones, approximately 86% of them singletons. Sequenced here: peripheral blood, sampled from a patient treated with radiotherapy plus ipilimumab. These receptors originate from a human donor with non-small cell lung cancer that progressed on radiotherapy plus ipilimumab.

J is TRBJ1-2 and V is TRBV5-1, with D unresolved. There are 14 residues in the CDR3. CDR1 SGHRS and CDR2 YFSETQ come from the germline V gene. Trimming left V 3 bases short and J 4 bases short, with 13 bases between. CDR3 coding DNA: TGCGCCAGCAGCTCCTCTATTCCCCCCTATGGCTACACCTTC. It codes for CASSSSIPPYGYTF. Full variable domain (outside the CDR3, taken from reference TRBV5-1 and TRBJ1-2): KAGVTQTPRYLIKTRGQQVTLSCSPISGHRSVSWYQQTPGQGLQFLFEYFSETQRNKGNFPGRFSGRQFSNSRSEMNVSTLELGDSALYLCASSSSIPPYGYTFGSGTRLTVV.

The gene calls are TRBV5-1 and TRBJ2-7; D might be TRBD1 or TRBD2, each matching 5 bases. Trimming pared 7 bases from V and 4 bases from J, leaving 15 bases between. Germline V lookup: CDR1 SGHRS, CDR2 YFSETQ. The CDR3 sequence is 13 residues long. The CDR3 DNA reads TGCGCCAGCCATACCCCGGGGCTGTACGAGCAGTACTTC. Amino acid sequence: CASHTPGLYEQYF. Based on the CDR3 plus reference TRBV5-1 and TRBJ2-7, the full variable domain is KAGVTQTPRYLIKTRGQQVTLSCSPISGHRSVSWYQQTPGQGLQFLFEYFSETQRNKGNFPGRFSGRQFSNSRSEMNVSTLELGDSALYLCASHTPGLYEQYFGPGTRLTVT.

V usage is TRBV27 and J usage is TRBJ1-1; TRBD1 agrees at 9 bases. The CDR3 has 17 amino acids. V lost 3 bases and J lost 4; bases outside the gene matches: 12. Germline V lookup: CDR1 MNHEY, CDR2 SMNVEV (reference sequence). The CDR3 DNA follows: TGTGCCAGCAGTTTCGGTACCGGGACAGGGAGATCCACTGAAGCTTTCTTT. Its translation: CASSFGTGTGRSTEAFF.

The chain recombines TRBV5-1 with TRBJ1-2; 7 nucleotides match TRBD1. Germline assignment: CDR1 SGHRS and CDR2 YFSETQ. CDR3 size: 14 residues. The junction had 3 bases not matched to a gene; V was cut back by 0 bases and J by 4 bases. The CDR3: CASSLGQGGYGYTF. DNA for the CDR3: TGCGCCAGCAGCTTGGGCCAGGGGGGCTATGGCTACACCTTC.

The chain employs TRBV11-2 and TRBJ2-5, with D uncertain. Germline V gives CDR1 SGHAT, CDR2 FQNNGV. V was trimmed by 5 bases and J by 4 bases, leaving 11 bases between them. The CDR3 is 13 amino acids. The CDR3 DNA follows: TGTGCCAGCAGCCCCAGAATGGGAGAGACCCAGTACTTC. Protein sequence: CASSPRMGETQYF.

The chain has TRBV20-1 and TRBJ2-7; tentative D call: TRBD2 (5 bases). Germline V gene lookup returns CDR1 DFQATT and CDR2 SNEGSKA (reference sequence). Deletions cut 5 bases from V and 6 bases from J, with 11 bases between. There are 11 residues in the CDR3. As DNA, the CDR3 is TGCAGTGCTTCCCGAGCGGCCGAGCAGTACTTC. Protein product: CSASRAAEQYF.

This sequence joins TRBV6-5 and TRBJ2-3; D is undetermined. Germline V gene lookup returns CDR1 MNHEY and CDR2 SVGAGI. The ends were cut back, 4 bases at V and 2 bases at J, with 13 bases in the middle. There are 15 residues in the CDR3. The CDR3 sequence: CASSLNGVFTDTQYF. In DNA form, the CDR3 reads TGTGCCAGCAGTTTAAATGGGGTCTTCACAGATACGCAGTATTTT.

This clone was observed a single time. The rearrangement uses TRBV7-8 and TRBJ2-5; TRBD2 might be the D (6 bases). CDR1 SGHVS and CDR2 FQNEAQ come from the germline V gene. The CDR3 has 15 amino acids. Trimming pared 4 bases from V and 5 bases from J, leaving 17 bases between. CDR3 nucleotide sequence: TGTGCCAGCAGCTCCTTAGGGCCCGGAGGGGAGACCCAGTACTTC. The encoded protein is CASSSLGPGGETQYF.

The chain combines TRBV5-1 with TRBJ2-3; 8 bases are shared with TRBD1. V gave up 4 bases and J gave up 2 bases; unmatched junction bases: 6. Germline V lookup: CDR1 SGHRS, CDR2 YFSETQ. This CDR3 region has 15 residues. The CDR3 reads CASSLGQGNTDTQYF. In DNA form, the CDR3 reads TGCGCCAGCAGCCTTGGACAGGGCAACACAGATACGCAGTATTTT.

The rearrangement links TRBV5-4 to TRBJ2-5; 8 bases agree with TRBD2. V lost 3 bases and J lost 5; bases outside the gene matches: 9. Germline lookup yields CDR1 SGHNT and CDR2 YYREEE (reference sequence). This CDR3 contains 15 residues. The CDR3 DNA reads TGTGCCAGCAGCTCCAGTAGCGGGGTTCGGGAGACCCAGTACTTC. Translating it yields CASSSSSGVRETQYF.

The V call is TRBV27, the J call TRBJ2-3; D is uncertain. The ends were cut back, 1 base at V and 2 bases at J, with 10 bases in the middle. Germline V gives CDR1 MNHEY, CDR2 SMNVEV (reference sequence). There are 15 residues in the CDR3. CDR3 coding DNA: TGTGCCAGCAGTTTATGGGCTAGTCTCACAGATACGCAGTATTTT. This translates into CASSLWASLTDTQYF.

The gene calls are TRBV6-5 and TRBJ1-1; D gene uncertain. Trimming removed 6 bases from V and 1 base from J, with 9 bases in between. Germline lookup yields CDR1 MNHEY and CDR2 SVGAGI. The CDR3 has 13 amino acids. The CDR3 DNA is TGTGCCAGCAGAGACCGCTGGAACACTGAAGCTTTCTTT. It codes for CASRDRWNTEAFF.

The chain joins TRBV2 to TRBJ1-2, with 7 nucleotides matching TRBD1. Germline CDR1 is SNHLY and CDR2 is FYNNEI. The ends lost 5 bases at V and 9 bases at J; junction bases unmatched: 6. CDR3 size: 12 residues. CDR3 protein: CASSTTGERYTF. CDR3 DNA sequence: TGTGCCAGCAGTACTACAGGGGAACGCTACACCTTC.

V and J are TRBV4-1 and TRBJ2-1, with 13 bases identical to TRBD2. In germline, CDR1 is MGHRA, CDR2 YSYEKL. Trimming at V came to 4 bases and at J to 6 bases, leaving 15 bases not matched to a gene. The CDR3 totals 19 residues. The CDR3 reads CASSRRTSGSSGASNEQFF. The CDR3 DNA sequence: TGCGCCAGCAGCCGGCGGACTAGCGGGAGTTCAGGGGCATCCAATGAGCAGTTCTTC.

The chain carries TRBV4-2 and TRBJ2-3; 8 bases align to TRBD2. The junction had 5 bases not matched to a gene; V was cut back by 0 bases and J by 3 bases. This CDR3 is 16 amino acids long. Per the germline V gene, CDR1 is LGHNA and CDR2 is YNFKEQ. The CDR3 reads CASSQDPGLATDTQYF. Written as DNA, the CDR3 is TGTGCCAGCAGCCAAGATCCCGGACTAGCTACAGATACGCAGTATTTT.

The CDR3 DNA reads TGTGCCAGTTTAAAACAGGGGCTGAACACCGGGGAGCTGTTTTTT. Its protein product is CASLKQGLNTGELFF. The chain uses TRBV19 and TRBJ2-2, with 7 bases identical to TRBD1. V lost 8 bases, J lost 1 base, and 7 bases stayed unmatched. Germline values: CDR1 LNHDA, CDR2 SQIVND (reference sequence). The CDR3 consists of 15 residues.

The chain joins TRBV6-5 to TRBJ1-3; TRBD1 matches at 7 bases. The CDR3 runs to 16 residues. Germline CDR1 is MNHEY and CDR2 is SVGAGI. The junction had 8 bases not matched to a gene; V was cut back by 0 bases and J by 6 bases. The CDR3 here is CASSYSTGQQLNTIYF. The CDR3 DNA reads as TGTGCCAGCAGTTACTCGACAGGGCAGCAGTTAAACACCATATATTTT.

CDR3 sequence reads: CASSLGVVMSSGNTIYF. In DNA form, the CDR3 reads TGTGCCAGCAGCTTAGGTGTGGTAATGAGCTCTGGAAACACCATATATTTT. The gene calls are TRBV7-2 and TRBJ1-3; D is unresolved. The CDR3 has 17 amino acids. From germline, CDR1 is SGHTA and CDR2 FQGNSA. V was pared by 1 base and J by 0 bases, with 13 bases between.